A selection of T cell receptor beta chains follows, all from one sample in a study of blood T cell repertoires in COVID-19. Repertoires were generated with immunoSEQ multiplex PCR, while TCRdb's copy carries only in-frame clones and drops some. The sample has 95,000 to 110,000 clones, around 90% seen once; the top ten hold approximately 17%. Material: peripheral blood. The receptors stem from an elderly woman in a cohort sampled during active COVID-19. The CDR3 runs from the conserved cysteine through the conserved F or W. The order of the fields is CDR3 length, J gene, V gene, CDR3 protein.

16,TRBJ2-7,TRBV29-1,CSVLGLAGGEGREQYF
14,TRBJ2-3,TRBV5-1,CASSFGQGADTQYF
15,TRBJ1-2,TRBV14,CASSPGQGVSYGYTF
14,TRBJ2-7,TRBV19,CASSKGQHSYEQYF
14,TRBJ2-3,TRBV18,CASSPPPDRNTQYF
15,TRBJ2-1,TRBV28,CASSLGDRGTGEQFF
16,TRBJ2-7,TRBV11-2,CASSLDGGAQGNEQYF
13,TRBJ1-2,TRBV3-1/TRBV3-2,CASSQEGGYGYTF
16,TRBJ2-1,TRBV6-2/TRBV6-3,CASSYSGTGVINEQFF
16,TRBJ2-1,TRBV24-1,CATSDQGPMTGYEQFF
13,TRBJ1-4,TRBV5-6,CASRGQLNEKLFF
12,TRBJ2-7,TRBV20-1,CSASPLANEQYF
19,TRBJ2-5,TRBV4-1,CASSQESRTSGSLQETQYF
14,TRBJ2-1,TRBV18,CASRTSGGNNEQFF
16,TRBJ2-2,TRBV6-1,CASSVLAGTNTGELFF